These 6 T cell receptor beta chains originate from one sample sequenced in a study of cytomegalovirus exposure and HLA in healthy donors. With 60 Vbeta and 13 Jbeta primers, the PCR was carried out. TCRdb keeps only in-frame clones here, not all; method: immunoSEQ multiplex PCR. The sample lists hundreds of thousands of clones, just under 85% occurring once. The sequenced sample consisted of PBMCs. The source is a woman between 40 and 50 years old in good health and CMV-seronegative.

This clone has a single count. The V call is TRBV7-2, the J call TRBJ2-5; the D is unclear. Trimming pared 3 bases from V and 2 bases from J, leaving 10 bases between. The CDR3 has 14 amino acids. CDR1 and CDR2 from the germline V gene are SGHTA and FQGNSA. For the CDR3, the DNA is TGTGCCAGCAGCTTTGGTGTGACTCAAGAGACCCAGTACTTC. Its protein product is CASSFGVTQETQYF.

The V gene is TRBV7-9, the J gene TRBJ2-7; 7 nucleotides agree with TRBD1. The V segment lost 2 bases and the J segment 10 bases; nucleotides outside the gene matches: 11. The CDR3 is 14 residues long. Germline V lookup: CDR1 SEHNR, CDR2 FQNEAQ (reference sequence). For the CDR3, the DNA is TGTGCCAGCAGCTTAAGGGACCCCGACAGGGCACAGTACTTC. This codes for CASSLRDPDRAQYF.

This chain uses TRBV19 with TRBJ1-5; TRBD1 agrees at 9 bases. Germline lookup yields CDR1 LNHDA and CDR2 SQIVND (reference sequence). The CDR3 loop spans 17 amino acids. V trimming: 1 base; J trimming: 0 bases; junction bases outside the gene matches: 4. CDR3 amino acids: CASSIGGTGFSNQPQHF. As DNA, the CDR3 is TGTGCCAGTAGTATAGGTGGGACAGGGTTTAGCAATCAGCCCCAGCATTTT.

V usage is TRBV7-9 and J usage is TRBJ1-2; 11 bases line up with TRBD1. Germline V gene sequence: CDR1 SEHNR, CDR2 FQNEAQ (reference sequence). The length of the CDR3 is 13 residues. V lost 3 bases, J lost 8 bases, and 2 bases stayed unmatched. CDR3 DNA sequence: TGTGCCAGCAGCTTCCGGGACAGGGGGGGCTACACCTTC. This translates into CASSFRDRGGYTF.

This sequence joins TRBV19 and TRBJ2-1, with 8 bases fitting TRBD2. The CDR3 runs 14 residues. Germline CDR1 LNHDA, CDR2 SQIVND (reference sequence). J was trimmed by 7 bases and V by 7 bases; bases with no gene match: 9. CDR3 in amino acids: CASTWAGLANEQFF. Written as DNA, the CDR3 is TGTGCCAGTACTTGGGCTGGACTAGCAAATGAGCAGTTCTTC.

V usage is TRBV29-1 and J usage is TRBJ2-7, with 10 bases lining up with TRBD1. Per germline, CDR1 SQVTM and CDR2 ANQGSEA. CDR3 length: 13 amino acids. Trimming at V came to 6 bases and at J to 4 bases, leaving 6 bases not matched to a gene. The DNA for the CDR3 is TGCAGCGTAGTTCCGGGACAGGGGTACGAGCAGTACTTC. This sequence encodes CSVVPGQGYEQYF.